This entry describes one TCR beta chain. What it binds is unknown. These data originate in a study of OX40 agonist ivuxolimab in advanced cancers. At the level of the study: There were three patients with partial responses, one having hepatocellular carcinoma and two cutaneous melanoma. Overall study findings and caveats: Clonal expansion among partial responders at 0.1-3.0 mg/kg ranked near the lowest. Within 6 weeks, CD4+ and CD8+ blood T cells expanded clonally at 0.1 to 3.0 mg/kg.

Profiled with immunoSEQ multiplex PCR; TCRdb holds only in-frame clones, not every one. The sample lists about 17,000 clones; 78% were seen once. This CDR3 has 16 amino acids. The V and J ends lost 2 bases and 5 bases, in that order; junction bases with no gene match: 7. CDR1 is MGHRA, CDR2 YSYEKL, per germline. The chain uses TRBV4-1 and TRBJ2-2, with 8 nucleotides matching TRBD2. The TCR comes from an adult with an advanced solid tumor such as melanoma, head and neck, liver or kidney cancer. The sample in question was CD4+ or CD8+ T cells sorted from blood, obtained in a trial of the OX40 agonist ivuxolimab. CDR3 sequence (DNA): TGCGCCAGCAGCCAATACTCGGGACTAGGGACCGGGGAGCTGTTTTTT. This sequence encodes CASSQYSGLGTGELFF.